The rows below give T cell receptor beta chains drawn from one sample of a study of T cells in Graves' hyperthyroidism and ophthalmopathy. TCRdb reanalysed the multiplex PCR reads using MiXCR and keeps one entry per CDR3 protein. The repertoire holds about 640,000 distinct CDR3 sequences, with less than 25% as singletons. The sequenced material came from blood. These receptors were taken from a man aged 25-45 years with Graves' ophthalmopathy. Each CDR3 is given with its conserved first and last residue. D genes are given only for firm matches. The size of a clone is reported for some rows only, either as once, few or many, or as a class for expanded clones.

>TRBV28|many|.|TRBJ2-3
TGTGCCAGCAGTGTCCTAAGTGACCCCAAAGGCACAGATACGCAGTATTTT
CASSVLSDPKGTDTQYF
>TRBV6-1|many|.|TRBJ2-5
TGTGCCAGCAGTGAGAGGGGTTTTGGAGAGACCCAGTACTTC
CASSERGFGETQYF
>TRBV29-1|.|.|TRBJ2-3
TGCAGCGTTGGGGTCAGCGGATACACAGATACGCAGTATTTT
CSVGVSGYTDTQYF
>TRBV5-1|few|.|TRBJ2-5
TGCGCCAGCAGCATATCAAGACAGGAGCAAGAGACCCAGTACTTC
CASSISRQEQETQYF
>TRBV3-1|.|TRBD1|TRBJ2-7
TGTGCCAGCAGCCAATATTTGGGACAGGGGATCTCCTACGAGCAGTACTTC
CASSQYLGQGISYEQYF
>TRBV20-1|few|TRBD2|TRBJ2-1
TGCAGTGCCATGGGGACTAGCAGGATATACAATGAGCAGTTCTTC
CSAMGTSRIYNEQFF
>TRBV30|.|.|TRBJ2-3
TGTGCCTGGGGGCGGCAGCGTATTACAGATACGCAGTATTTT
CAWGRQRITDTQYF
>TRBV28|.|.|TRBJ1-2
TGTGCCAGCGGATTGGGGGAGGGGCCTAACTATGGCTACACCTTC
CASGLGEGPNYGYTF
>TRBV12-3/TRBV12-4|many|TRBD2|TRBJ2-1
TGTGCCAGCAGTTTTCCCGAGACGGGACTAAAATACAATGAGCAGTTCTTC
CASSFPETGLKYNEQFF
>TRBV12-3/TRBV12-4|many|.|TRBJ2-5
TGTGCCAGCAGACAGGGACTTGGAGTTCAAGAGACCCAGTACTTC
CASRQGLGVQETQYF
>TRBV7-9|.|.|TRBJ2-6
TGTGCCAGCAGCTTACCCGTGGCTGGGGCCAACGTCCTGACTTTC
CASSLPVAGANVLTF
>TRBV7-8|many|TRBD1|TRBJ2-7
TGTGCCAGCAGCTTCGGGACAGGTCTTGGTTACGAGCAGTACTTC
CASSFGTGLGYEQYF
>TRBV10-3|few|.|TRBJ2-3
TGTGCCATCTCATTAGCTGAATCTAGCACAGATACGCAGTATTTT
CAISLAESSTDTQYF
>TRBV7-2|.|TRBD2|TRBJ2-5
TGTGCCAGCAGCTTCTTCCTAGCGGGGCCGGGGGGGCAAGAGACCCAGTACTTC
CASSFFLAGPGGQETQYF
>TRBV29-1|few|.|TRBJ1-1
TGCAGCGTTGGCTGGGGACGTGGGGCTGAAGCTTTCTTT
CSVGWGRGAEAFF
>TRBV6-1|many|.|TRBJ1-1
TGTGCCAGCACCAAGGGGTTACAGTGGAACACTGAAGCTTTCTTT
CASTKGLQWNTEAFF
>TRBV12-3/TRBV12-4|few|.|TRBJ2-7
TGTGCCGGCAGTTTAGGAGGGCCCCACTACGAGCAGTACTTC
CAGSLGGPHYEQYF
>TRBV20-1|.|.|TRBJ1-1
TGCAGTGCTAGGCTTAGGGGACACCGAACTGAAGCTTTCTTT
CSARLRGHRTEAFF
>TRBV6-1|few|.|TRBJ1-6
TGTGCCAGCACTCAGGGACTTCAAAATTCACCCCTCCACTTT
CASTQGLQNSPLHF
>TRBV5-1|few|TRBD2|TRBJ2-1
TGCGCCAGCAGCTTGGTGACCGGGAGGAATGAGCAGTTCTTC
CASSLVTGRNEQFF
>TRBV28|many|.|TRBJ1-1
TGTGCCAGCAGCCACCGGGCTTGGACAGACAACACTGAAGCTTTCTTT
CASSHRAWTDNTEAFF
>TRBV6-2/TRBV6-3|.|.|TRBJ2-5
TGTGCCAGCAGTTACCAAGGGGGAGGGCCGGGGGAGACCCAGTACTTC
CASSYQGGGPGETQYF
>TRBV9|.|.|TRBJ2-1
TGTGCCAGCAGCGTAGAAGGGGTCAATGAGCAGTTCTTC
CASSVEGVNEQFF
>TRBV7-9|few|.|TRBJ2-7
TGTGCCAGCACCTCAATAGGGGGCTCCTACGAGCAGTACTTC
CASTSIGGSYEQYF
>TRBV5-1|.|TRBD1|TRBJ1-1
TGCGCCAGCAGCTTGGAGGGACAGGGGTTTACTGAAGCTTTCTTT
CASSLEGQGFTEAFF
>TRBV7-9|few|.|TRBJ2-7
TGTGCCAGCAGCTTAGCGGGGGGCCAAAGTAACGAGCAGTACTTC
CASSLAGGQSNEQYF
>TRBV7-9|few|.|TRBJ2-1
TGTGCCAGCAGCTTAAAGGTGGCTGGCTCCTACAATGAGCAGTTCTTC
CASSLKVAGSYNEQFF
>TRBV19|many|.|TRBJ1-1
TGTGCCAGCAGCATCACAGGGAACACTGAAGCTTTCTTT
CASSITGNTEAFF
>TRBV29-1|few|.|TRBJ1-2
TGCAGCGTTGAAGGCGCAGGTCTGGATGGCTACACCTTC
CSVEGAGLDGYTF
>TRBV20-1|few|TRBD1|TRBJ1-6
TGCAGTGCCAGGACAGGGGGCGCAGCTGGGGATAATTCACCCCTCCACTTT
CSARTGGAAGDNSPLHF
>TRBV3-1|.|TRBD1|TRBJ2-7
TGTGCCAGCAGCCCAGAGGGGGCCTTGACCTACGAGCAGTACTTC
CASSPEGALTYEQYF
>TRBV28|.|TRBD2|TRBJ2-5
TGTGCCAGCAGTCCGGGACTAGCGGGATATGATCCCCAGTACTTC
CASSPGLAGYDPQYF
>TRBV3-1|many|.|TRBJ1-5
TGTGCCAGCAGCCAAGTTGGGTCAGAAAATCAGCCCCAGCATTTT
CASSQVGSENQPQHF
>TRBV14|few|.|TRBJ1-2
TGTGCCAGCAGCCAAGATCGCGGCTACACCTTC
CASSQDRGYTF
>TRBV5-6|.|.|TRBJ1-3
TGTGCCAGCAGCTTGGTAGACTCTGGAAACACCATATATTTT
CASSLVDSGNTIYF
>TRBV6-1|many|.|TRBJ2-1
TGTGCCAGCAGTCGACGCGTCAGGGGCTATGAGCAGTTCTTC
CASSRRVRGYEQFF
>TRBV5-1|many|TRBD1|TRBJ2-7
TGCGCCAGCAGCTTGACCCGGGACAGGGGAATCCCCTACTCCTACGAGCAGTACTTC
CASSLTRDRGIPYSYEQYF
>TRBV14|.|TRBD2|TRBJ2-7
TGTGCCGGCAGCCTTACTAGCGGCCCCTCCTACGAGCAGTACTTC
CAGSLTSGPSYEQYF
>TRBV5-1|.|.|TRBJ1-1
TGCGCCAGCAGCCCGGGTTGGAAAACAGAGAACACTGAAGCTTTCTTT
CASSPGWKTENTEAFF
>TRBV4-3|.|TRBD2|TRBJ2-7
TGCGCCAGCAGCCAAGATTTTCTAGCGGGCTCCTACGAGCAGTACTTC
CASSQDFLAGSYEQYF
>TRBV10-3|few|TRBD2|TRBJ2-1
TGTGCCATCAGACCTGACCGTCTGCGAACGACTGGGACTAGCGGGAATCCTACCTACAATGAGCAGTTCTTC
CAIRPDRLRTTGTSGNPTYNEQFF
>TRBV5-1|few|TRBD2|TRBJ2-5
TGCGCCAGCAGCTTCTGGGGGGGAGAGGAGACCCAGTACTTC
CASSFWGGEETQYF
>TRBV12-3/TRBV12-4|.|.|TRBJ2-7
TGTGCCAGCAGCGAAGGCGTCAACGAGCAGTACTTC
CASSEGVNEQYF
>TRBV5-6|few|.|TRBJ1-1
TGTGCCAGCAGCCCGGGGACGATGAACACTGAAGCTTTCTTT
CASSPGTMNTEAFF
>TRBV19|.|TRBD1|TRBJ2-1
TGTGCCAGTTCCGCAATGGGACAGGGTAGCAATGAGCAGTTCTTC
CASSAMGQGSNEQFF
>TRBV24-1|many|.|TRBJ2-1
TGTGCCACCAGTGATTTGGGGGGGAACAATGAGCAGTTCTTC
CATSDLGGNNEQFF
>TRBV6-2/TRBV6-3|many|TRBD2|TRBJ2-3
TGTGCCAGCAGTTACAGGAGGACTAGCGGGAGAGGCACAGATACGCAGTATTTT
CASSYRRTSGRGTDTQYF
>TRBV13|few|TRBD2|TRBJ2-2
TGTGCCAGCAGCTTAGCGACTAGCGGGAGATCGGGCACCGGGGAGCTGTTTTTT
CASSLATSGRSGTGELFF
>TRBV3-1|few|.|TRBJ1-6
TGTGCCAGCAGCGAAACGCACTCTTATAATTCACCCCTCCACTTT
CASSETHSYNSPLHF
>TRBV29-1|few|.|TRBJ2-3
TGCAGCGTTGAACGGGGGCTTAGCACAGATACGCAATATTTT
CSVERGLSTDTQYF
>TRBV20-1|.|.|TRBJ2-1
TGCAGTGCCGTAGAGGGACCGAGCTCCTACAATGAGCAGTTCTTC
CSAVEGPSSYNEQFF
>TRBV20-1|many|TRBD1|TRBJ2-7
TGCAGTGCTGGACAGGACGGGTACGAGCAGTACTTC
CSAGQDGYEQYF
>TRBV6-1|.|.|TRBJ1-5
TGTGCCAGCAGTTCGACCGCGGGGGGCCCCCAGCATTTT
CASSSTAGGPQHF
>TRBV6-5|.|.|TRBJ1-2
TGTGCCAGCAGTTCCACTGGGGCACCCGGGACCCCGCGGTACTATGGCTACACCTTC
CASSSTGAPGTPRYYGYTF